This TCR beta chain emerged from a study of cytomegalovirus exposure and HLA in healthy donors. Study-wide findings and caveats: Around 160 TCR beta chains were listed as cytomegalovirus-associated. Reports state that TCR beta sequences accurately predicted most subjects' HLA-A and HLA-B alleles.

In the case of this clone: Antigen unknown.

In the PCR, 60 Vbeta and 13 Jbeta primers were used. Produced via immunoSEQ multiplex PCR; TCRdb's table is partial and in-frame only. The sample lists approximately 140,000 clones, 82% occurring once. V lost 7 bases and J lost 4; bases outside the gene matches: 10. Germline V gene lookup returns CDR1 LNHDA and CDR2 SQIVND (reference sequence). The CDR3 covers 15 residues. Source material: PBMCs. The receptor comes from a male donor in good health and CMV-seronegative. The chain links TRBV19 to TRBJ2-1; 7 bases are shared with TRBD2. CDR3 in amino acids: CASTPAEGGYNEQFF. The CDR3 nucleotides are TGTGCCAGTACCCCCGCGGAGGGAGGGTACAATGAGCAGTTCTTC.